This entry lists 9 T cell receptor beta chains sequenced from one sample in a study of beta chain features in type 1 diabetes. The whole isolated RNA underwent reverse transcription, so sequencing captured expressed TCRB transcripts. Using immunoSEQ multiplex PCR, the repertoire was profiled, and TCRdb retains in-frame clones only, with some absent. Here the sample spans roughly 140,000 clones, about 8.1% being singletons. The sequenced sample was central memory CD4+ T cells from blood. Source of these receptors: a young man in good health.

The chain is built from TRBV6-5 and TRBJ1-5, with 9 bases identical to TRBD1. The germline gives CDR1 MNHEY, CDR2 SVGAGI. The CDR3 has 14 residues. Trimming cost V 5 bases and J 7 bases; bases outside gene matches: 6. The CDR3 loop reads CASSMDRGGQPQHF. The CDR3 DNA reads as TGTGCCAGCAGTATGGACAGGGGCGGCCAGCCCCAGCATTTT.

This clone came up a few times. The V call is TRBV7-2, the J call TRBJ2-3; D is uncertain. Germline CDR1 and CDR2: SGHTA and FQGNSA. CDR3 length equals 15 residues. Deletions cut 6 bases from V and 1 base from J, with 14 bases between. DNA of the CDR3: TGTGCCAGCAGTCGAGGTGTATGGGGCACAGATACGCAGTATTTT. This translates into CASSRGVWGTDTQYF.

This clone was recorded many times. CDR3 sequence: CASSLPHSPLHF. In nucleotides, the CDR3 is TGTGCCAGCAGTCTACCTCATTCACCCCTCCACTTT. V gene TRBV28 combines with J gene TRBJ1-6; D gene uncertain. Trimming cost V 5 bases and J 8 bases, with 7 bases left between them. This CDR3 has 12 amino acids. Germline V gene data show CDR1 as MDHEN and CDR2 as SYDVKM.

This clone was counted only a few times. The rearrangement joins TRBV5-5 to TRBJ1-2; TRBD1 aligns across 9 bases. V trimming: 5 bases; J trimming: 8 bases; junction bases outside the gene matches: 10. This CDR3 spans 14 amino acids. Germline assignment: CDR1 SGHKS and CDR2 YYEKEE (reference sequence). CDR3 amino acids: CASRRITGGDGYTF. CDR3 nucleotide sequence: TGTGCCAGCAGGCGCATAACAGGGGGCGACGGCTACACCTTC.

This chain links TRBV28 with TRBJ2-1, with TRBD2 matching 10 bases. Germline V lookup: CDR1 MDHEN, CDR2 SYDVKM. The CDR3 runs to 16 residues. V gave up 6 bases and J gave up 8 bases; unmatched junction bases: 13. CDR3 sequence: CASSHPSSGSRDEQFF. The CDR3 DNA sequence: TGTGCCAGCAGCCATCCTTCTAGCGGGAGTAGGGATGAGCAGTTCTTC.

This clone was seen ten or more times. The chain employs TRBV30 and TRBJ2-7, with 7 bases aligning to TRBD2. V shed 1 base and J 6 bases; nucleotides not matched to a gene: 12. This CDR3 comprises 15 residues. Looked up from germline, CDR1 is GTSNPN and CDR2 is SVGIG (reference sequence). The CDR3, as DNA: TGTGCCTGGAGTGGGGGGGGGATTCCCCCGCGCGAGCAGTACTTC. Translating gives CAWSGGGIPPREQYF. The variable domain in full, with the rest retrieved from reference TRBV30 and TRBJ2-7, is SQTIHQWPATLVQPVGSPLSLECTVEGTSNPNLYWYRQAAGRGLQLLFYSVGIGQISSEVPQNLSASRPQDRQFILSSKKLLLSDSGFYLCAWSGGGIPPREQYFGPGTRLTVT.

This clone showed up many times. The chain has TRBV4-3 and TRBJ1-1, with D tentatively TRBD1 (6 bases). This CDR3 is 13 amino acids long. CDR1 and CDR2 from the germline V gene are LGHNA and YSLEER. Trimming removed 0 bases from V and 10 bases from J, with 12 bases in between. The CDR3 region has the DNA TGCGCCAGCAGCCAAGAGTCCCAGGGGAGAGCTTTCTTT. Translating gives CASSQESQGRAFF.

The chain has TRBV4-3 and TRBJ1-3; TRBD1 might be the D (5 bases). Germline loops: CDR1 LGHNA, CDR2 YSLEER. The CDR3 has 17 amino acids. Trimming took 0 bases from V and 1 from J, leaving 13 bases between them. CDR3 DNA sequence: TGCGCCAGCAGCCAAGATGCCCCAGGGAATTCTGGAAACACCATATATTTT. This encodes CASSQDAPGNSGNTIYF.

Ten or more counts support this clone. CDR3 region: CASSPGTGVRGELFF. For the CDR3, the DNA is TGTGCCAGCAGCCCGGGGACAGGGGTACGCGGGGAGCTGTTTTTT. This sequence joins TRBV9 and TRBJ2-2; 10 nucleotides match TRBD1. V trimming: 4 bases; J trimming: 7 bases; junction bases outside the gene matches: 7. The CDR3 is made up of 15 amino acids. CDR1 and CDR2 from the germline V gene are SGDLS and YYNGEE. The variable domain in full, with the rest retrieved from reference TRBV9 and TRBJ2-2, is DSGVTQTPKHLITATGQRVTLRCSPRSGDLSVYWYQQSLDQGLQFLIQYYNGEERAKGNILERFSAQQFPDLHSELNLSSLELGDSALYFCASSPGTGVRGELFFGEGSRLTVL.